This entry features one TCR beta chain sequence. Its specificity is not known. The data derive from a study of beta chain features in type 1 diabetes. Sequencing targeted expressed TCRB transcripts, as all isolated RNA had been reverse transcribed. Clones were sequenced by immunoSEQ multiplex PCR, and TCRdb holds only the in-frame ones, with some missing. The data hold 150,000 to 200,000 clones, with about 63% observed a single time. There was one heparinised blood draw per donor, averaging around 0.11 L. Findings and caveats of the study: In cDNA sequencing, cells with high TCR expression could be over-represented. There was a moderate but significant shortening of TCRB CDR3s in all four CD4+ subsets of Type 1 diabetes patients.

The CDR3 consists of 15 residues. V dropped 0 bases and J dropped 4 bases, with 12 bases sitting between them. The germline V gene has CDR1 LGHNA and CDR2 YSLEER. The chain links TRBV4-3 to TRBJ1-2; a weak D match, TRBD1 (5 bases). The sequenced material came from naive CD4+ T cells from blood. This TCR was recovered from a man aged 25-45 years with type 1 diabetes. The CDR3 nucleotides are TGCGCCAGCAGCCAAGATCCGGGCCAGGGCTATGGCTACACCTTC. It specifies CASSQDPGQGYGYTF.